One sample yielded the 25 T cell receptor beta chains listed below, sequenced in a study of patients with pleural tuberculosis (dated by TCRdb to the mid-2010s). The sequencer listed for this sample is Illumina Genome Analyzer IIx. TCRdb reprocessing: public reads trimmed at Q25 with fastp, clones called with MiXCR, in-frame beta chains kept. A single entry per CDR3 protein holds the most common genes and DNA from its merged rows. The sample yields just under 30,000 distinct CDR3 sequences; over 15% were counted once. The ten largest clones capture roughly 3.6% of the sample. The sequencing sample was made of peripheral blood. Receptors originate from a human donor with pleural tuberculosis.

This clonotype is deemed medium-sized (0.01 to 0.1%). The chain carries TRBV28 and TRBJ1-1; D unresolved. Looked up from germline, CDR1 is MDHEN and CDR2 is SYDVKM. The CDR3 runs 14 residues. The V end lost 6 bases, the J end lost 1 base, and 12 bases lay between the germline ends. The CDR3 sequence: CASRSLSGNTEAFF. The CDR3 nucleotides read TGTGCCAGCAGATCGCTCTCGGGGAACACTGAAGCTTTCTTT.

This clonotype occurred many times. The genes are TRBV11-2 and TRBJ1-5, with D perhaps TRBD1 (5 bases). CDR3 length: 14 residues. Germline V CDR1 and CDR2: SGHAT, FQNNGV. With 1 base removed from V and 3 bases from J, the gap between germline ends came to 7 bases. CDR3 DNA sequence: TGTGCCAGCAGCTTAGCGGACACCAATCAGCCCCAGCATTTT. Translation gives CASSLADTNQPQHF.

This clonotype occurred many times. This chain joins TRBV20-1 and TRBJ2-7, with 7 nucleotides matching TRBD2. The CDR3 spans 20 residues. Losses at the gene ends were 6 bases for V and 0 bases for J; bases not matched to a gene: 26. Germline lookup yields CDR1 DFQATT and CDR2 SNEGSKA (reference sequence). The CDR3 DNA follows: TGCAGTGCGCTTGGGAGGGGTCGACACGACGGCCAGATTAGCTCCTACGAGCAGTACTTC. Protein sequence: CSALGRGRHDGQISSYEQYF.

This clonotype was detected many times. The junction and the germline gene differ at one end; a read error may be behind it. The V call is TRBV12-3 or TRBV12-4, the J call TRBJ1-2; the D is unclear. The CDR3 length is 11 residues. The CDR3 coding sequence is TGTGCCAGCAGCAACAGAGGAGAGGTCGCCTTC. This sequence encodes CASSNRGEVAF.

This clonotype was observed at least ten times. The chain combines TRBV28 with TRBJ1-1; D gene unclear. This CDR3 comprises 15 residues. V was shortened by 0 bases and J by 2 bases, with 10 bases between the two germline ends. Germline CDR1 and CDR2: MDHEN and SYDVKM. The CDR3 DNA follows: TGTGCCAGCAGTTTATGGGAGGGCCTCAACACTGAAGCTTTCTTT. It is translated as CASSLWEGLNTEAFF.

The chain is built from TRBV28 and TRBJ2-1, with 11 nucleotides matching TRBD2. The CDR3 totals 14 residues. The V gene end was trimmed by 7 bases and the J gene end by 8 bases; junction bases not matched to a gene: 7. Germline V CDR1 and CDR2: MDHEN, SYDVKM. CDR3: CASTELAGGYEQFF. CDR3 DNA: TGTGCCAGCACCGAGCTAGCGGGAGGATATGAGCAGTTCTTC.

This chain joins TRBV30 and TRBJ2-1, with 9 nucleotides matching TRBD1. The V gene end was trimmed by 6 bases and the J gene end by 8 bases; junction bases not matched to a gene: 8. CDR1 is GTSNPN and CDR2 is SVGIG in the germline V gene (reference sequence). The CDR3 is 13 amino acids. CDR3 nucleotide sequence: TGTGCCTGCTCCCGGACAGGGGCTTATGAGCAGTTCTTC. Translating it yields CACSRTGAYEQFF.

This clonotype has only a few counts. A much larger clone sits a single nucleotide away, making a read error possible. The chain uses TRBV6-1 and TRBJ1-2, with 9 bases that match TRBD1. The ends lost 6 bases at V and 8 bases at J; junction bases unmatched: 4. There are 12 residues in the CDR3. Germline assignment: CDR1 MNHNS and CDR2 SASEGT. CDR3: CASRTGGEGYTF. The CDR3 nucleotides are TGTGCCAGCAGGACAGGGGGGGAAGGCTACACCTTC.

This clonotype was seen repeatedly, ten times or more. The CDR3: CSARRPNEQFF. The CDR3 DNA is TGCAGTGCTAGACGACCTAATGAGCAGTTCTTC. J is TRBJ2-1 and V is TRBV20-1; D uncertain. Germline lookup yields CDR1 DFQATT and CDR2 SNEGSKA (reference sequence). The V end was cut by 2 bases, the J end by 7 bases, with 6 bases between. The CDR3 extends over 11 amino acids.

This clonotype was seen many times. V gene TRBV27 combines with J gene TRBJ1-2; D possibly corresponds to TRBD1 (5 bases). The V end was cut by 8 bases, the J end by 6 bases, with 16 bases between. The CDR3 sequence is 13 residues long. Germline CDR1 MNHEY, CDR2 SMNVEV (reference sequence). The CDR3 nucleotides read TGTGCCAGCTCATATAGGGGCTATAATGGCTACACCTTC. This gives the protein CASSYRGYNGYTF.

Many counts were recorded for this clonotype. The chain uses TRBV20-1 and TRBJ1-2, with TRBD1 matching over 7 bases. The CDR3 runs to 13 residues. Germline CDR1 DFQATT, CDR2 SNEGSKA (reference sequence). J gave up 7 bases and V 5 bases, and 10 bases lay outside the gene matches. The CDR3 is CSASIDRAAGYTF. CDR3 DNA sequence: TGCAGTGCTTCCATCGACAGGGCGGCTGGCTACACCTTC.

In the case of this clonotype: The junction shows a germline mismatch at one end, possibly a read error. In nucleotides, the CDR3 is TGCAGCGCTAGGTCAGCGGGGTTTTACAATGAGCAGTTCTTC. This encodes CSARSAGFYNEQFF. The V and J genes are TRBV20-1 and TRBJ2-1, with 7 bases that match TRBD2. Per the germline V gene, CDR1 is DFQATT and CDR2 is SNEGSKA (reference sequence). The CDR3 is 14 residues long.

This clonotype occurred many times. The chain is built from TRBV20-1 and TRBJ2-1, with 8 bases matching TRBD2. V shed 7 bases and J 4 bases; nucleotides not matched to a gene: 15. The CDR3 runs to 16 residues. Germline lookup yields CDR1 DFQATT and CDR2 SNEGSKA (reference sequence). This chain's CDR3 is CSGLGSGTPVYNEQFF. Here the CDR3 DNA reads TGCAGTGGACTAGGTAGCGGGACCCCCGTTTACAATGAGCAGTTCTTC.

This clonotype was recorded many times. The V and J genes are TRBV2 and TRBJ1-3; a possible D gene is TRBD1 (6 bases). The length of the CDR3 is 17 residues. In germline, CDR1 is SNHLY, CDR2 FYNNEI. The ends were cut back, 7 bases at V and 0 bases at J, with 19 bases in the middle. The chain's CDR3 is CASTHRVMYNSGNTIYF. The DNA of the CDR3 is TGTGCCAGCACCCACAGGGTGATGTACAACTCTGGAAACACCATATATTTT.

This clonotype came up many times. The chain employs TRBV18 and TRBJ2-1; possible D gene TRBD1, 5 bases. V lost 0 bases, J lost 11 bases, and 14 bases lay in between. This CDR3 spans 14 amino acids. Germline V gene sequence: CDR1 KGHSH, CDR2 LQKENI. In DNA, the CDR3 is TGTGCCAGCTCACCACCACAGGCCGAGAGACAGCAGTTCTTC. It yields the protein CASSPPQAERQQFF.

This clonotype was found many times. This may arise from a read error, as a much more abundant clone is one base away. CDR3 amino acids: CASSSDPAGVNEQLF. The CDR3, as DNA: TGTGCCAGCAGCTCGGACCCGGCTGGCGTAAATGAGCAGCTCTTC. V usage is TRBV7-2 and J usage is TRBJ2-1; D is unresolved. Germline V gene lookup returns CDR1 SGHTA and CDR2 FQGNSA. The CDR3 spans 15 residues.

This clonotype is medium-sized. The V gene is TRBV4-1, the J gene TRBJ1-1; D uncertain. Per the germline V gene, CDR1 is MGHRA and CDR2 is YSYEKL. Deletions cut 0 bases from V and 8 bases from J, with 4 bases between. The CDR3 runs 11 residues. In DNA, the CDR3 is TGCGCCAGCAGCCAAGAAGAGGAAGCTTTCTTT. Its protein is CASSQEEEAFF.

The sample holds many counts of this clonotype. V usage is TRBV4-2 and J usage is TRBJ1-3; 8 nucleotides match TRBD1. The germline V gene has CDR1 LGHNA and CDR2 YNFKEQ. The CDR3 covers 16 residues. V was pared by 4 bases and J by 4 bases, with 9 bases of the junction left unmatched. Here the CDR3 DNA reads TGTGCCAGCAGCCCGGGACAGGCTTTGGGAGGAAACACCATATATTTT. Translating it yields CASSPGQALGGNTIYF.

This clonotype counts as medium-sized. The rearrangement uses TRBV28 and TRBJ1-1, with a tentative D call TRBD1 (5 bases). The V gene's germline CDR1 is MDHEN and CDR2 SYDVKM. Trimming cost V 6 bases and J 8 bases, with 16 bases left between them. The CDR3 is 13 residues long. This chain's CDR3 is CASRARVSLEAFF. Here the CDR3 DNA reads TGTGCCAGCAGAGCCAGGGTGTCTCTAGAAGCTTTCTTT.

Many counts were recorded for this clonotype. The CDR3 sequence: CSAQVARSYEQYF. The CDR3 coding sequence is TGCAGCGCCCAAGTGGCACGATCCTACGAGCAGTACTTC. The V call is TRBV29-1, the J call TRBJ2-7, with D unclear. The V end lost 7 bases, the J end lost 1 base, and 14 bases lay between the germline ends. Looked up from germline, CDR1 is SQVTM and CDR2 is ANQGSEA. The CDR3 runs 13 residues.

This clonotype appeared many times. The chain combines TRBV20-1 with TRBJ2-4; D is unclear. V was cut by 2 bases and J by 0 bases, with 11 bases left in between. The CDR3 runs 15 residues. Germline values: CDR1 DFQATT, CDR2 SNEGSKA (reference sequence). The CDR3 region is CSARKLLRAKNIQYF. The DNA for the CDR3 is TGCAGTGCTAGAAAACTTCTACGAGCCAAAAACATTCAGTACTTC.

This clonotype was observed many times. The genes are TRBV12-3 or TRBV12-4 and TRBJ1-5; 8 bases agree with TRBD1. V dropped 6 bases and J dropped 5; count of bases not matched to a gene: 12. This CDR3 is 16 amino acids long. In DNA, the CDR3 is TGTGCCAGCAGCCGAGGGACCAGGGGGCCGCATCAGCCCCAGCATTTT. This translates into CASSRGTRGPHQPQHF.

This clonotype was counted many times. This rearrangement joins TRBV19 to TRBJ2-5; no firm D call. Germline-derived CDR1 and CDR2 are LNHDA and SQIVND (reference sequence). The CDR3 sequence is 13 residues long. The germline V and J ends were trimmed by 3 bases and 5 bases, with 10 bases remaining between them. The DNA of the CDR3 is TGTGCCAGTAGTATCCAAGTAGACGAGACCCAGTACTTC. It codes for CASSIQVDETQYF. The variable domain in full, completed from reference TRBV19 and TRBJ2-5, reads DGGITQSPKYLFRKEGQNVTLSCEQNLNHDAMYWYRQDPGQGLRLIYYSQIVNDFQKGDIAEGYSVSREKKESFPLTVTSAQKNPTAFYLCASSIQVDETQYFGPGTRLLVL.

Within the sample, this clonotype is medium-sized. The CDR3 DNA reads TGTGCCAGCAGTTTTTGGAACACTGAAGCTTTCTTT. Residues: CASSFWNTEAFF. The chain links TRBV28 to TRBJ1-1; D not certain. V was clipped by 3 bases and J by 1 base, with 3 bases between them. The CDR3 is 12 residues long. CDR1 is MDHEN, CDR2 SYDVKM, per germline.

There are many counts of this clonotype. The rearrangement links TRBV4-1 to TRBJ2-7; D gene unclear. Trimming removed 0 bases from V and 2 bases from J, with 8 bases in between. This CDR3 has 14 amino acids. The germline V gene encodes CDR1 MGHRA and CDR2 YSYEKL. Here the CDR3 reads CASSQDLRPYEQYF. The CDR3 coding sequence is TGCGCCAGCAGCCAAGATCTAAGACCCTACGAGCAGTACTTC.